The 17 T cell receptor beta chains below come from one sample, sequenced in a study of early T cells in non-severe SARS-CoV-2 infection. MiXCR, applied by TCRdb to the 5' RACE reads, yields one record per CDR3 protein. The sample holds fewer than 100,000 distinct CDR3 sequences, about an eighth seen once. Sample: whole blood. The receptors here all came from an adult who was a healthcare worker with PCR-confirmed SARS-CoV-2 infection or an uninfected control (not recorded which).

V gene TRBV20-1 combines with J gene TRBJ1-1; no firm D call. With 6 bases removed from V and 2 bases from J, the gap between germline ends came to 7 bases. This CDR3 is 11 amino acids long. Germline V lookup: CDR1 DFQATT, CDR2 SNEGSKA (reference sequence). The CDR3 DNA follows: TGCAGTGCCAGTTACAACACTGAAGCTTTCTTT. Its protein is CSASYNTEAFF.

This chain links TRBV7-9 with TRBJ2-1, with D perhaps TRBD1 (6 bases). The CDR3 has 16 residues. V was pared by 2 bases and J by 5 bases, with 16 bases between. Germline V lookup: CDR1 SEHNR, CDR2 FQNEAQ (reference sequence). CDR3 nucleotide sequence: TGTGCCAGCAGCTTACTAAGGGGGATTACCAACAATGAGCAGTTCTTC. It encodes CASSLLRGITNNEQFF.

This clonotype was detected a few times. Since a much larger clone is just one base distant, this may be a read error. CDR3 in DNA: TGTGTCAGCAGAACCGGGACTAGCGGGAGCACAGATACGCAGTATTTT. It codes for CVSRTGTSGSTDTQYF. This chain joins TRBV5-4 and TRBJ2-3; 12 nucleotides agree with TRBD2. Per germline, CDR1 SGHNT and CDR2 YYREEE (reference sequence). CDR3 size: 16 residues.

The rearrangement joins TRBV7-9 to TRBJ2-1; 11 bases fit TRBD2. V trimming: 5 bases; J trimming: 7 bases; junction bases outside the gene matches: 7. CDR3 length: 15 amino acids. Germline-derived CDR1 and CDR2 are SEHNR and FQNEAQ (reference sequence). The CDR3 is CASSQMSSGRNEQFF. The CDR3 DNA reads TGTGCCAGCAGCCAGATGTCTAGCGGGAGGAATGAGCAGTTCTTC.

This clonotype was detected only a few times. The V and J genes are TRBV2 and TRBJ2-7; D remains ambiguous. The V and J ends lost 4 bases and 1 base respectively, with 2 bases between them. This CDR3 has 11 amino acids. The germline V gene encodes CDR1 SNHLY and CDR2 FYNNEI. The CDR3 loop reads CASSGSYEQYF. CDR3 in DNA: TGTGCCAGCAGTGGATCCTACGAGCAGTACTTC.

This clonotype was counted a few times. The V call is TRBV20-1, the J call TRBJ1-4; tentative D call: TRBD1 (5 bases). V was pared by 5 bases and J by 8 bases, with 21 bases between. The CDR3 loop spans 15 amino acids. CDR1 is DFQATT and CDR2 is SNEGSKA in the germline V gene (reference sequence). CDR3 nucleotides: TGCAGTGCTTCTTTCGGGGCGTGGAACGGCGAAAAACTGTTTTTT. Residues: CSASFGAWNGEKLFF.

This rearrangement joins TRBV18 to TRBJ1-1; D may be TRBD1 (5 bases). CDR1 KGHSH and CDR2 LQKENI come from the germline V gene. The CDR3 sequence is 14 residues long. V was trimmed by 6 bases and J by 0 bases, leaving 11 bases between them. DNA of the CDR3: TGTGCCAGCTCCGCCGGGGCCATGAACACTGAAGCTTTCTTT. This codes for CASSAGAMNTEAFF.

The V call is TRBV28, the J call TRBJ2-7; unclear D gene. The V and J ends lost 3 bases and 2 bases respectively, with 11 bases between them. The CDR3 totals 14 residues. Germline V gives CDR1 MDHEN, CDR2 SYDVKM. In DNA form, the CDR3 reads TGTGCCAGCAGTTTTTCGACCACCGCCTACGAGCAGTACTTC. Translated: CASSFSTTAYEQYF.

This sequence joins TRBV21-1 and TRBJ2-7. TRBV21-1 is a recognized pseudogene. The CDR3 is made up of 18 amino acids. This chain's CDR3 is CASSTFPTLRQPTSEQYF. The CDR3 region has the DNA TGTGCCAGCAGCACATTTCCCACCCTTCGCCAGCCGACCTCCGAGCAGTACTTC.

This clonotype was seen only a few times. The genes are TRBV27 and TRBJ1-1; maybe TRBD1 (6 bases). The germline V gene encodes CDR1 MNHEY and CDR2 SMNVEV (reference sequence). The V and J ends lost 5 bases and 3 bases respectively, with 13 bases between them. The CDR3 loop spans 14 amino acids. The CDR3 loop is CASSPAQGYTEAFF. CDR3 nucleotide sequence: TGTGCCAGCAGTCCAGCACAGGGTTACACTGAAGCTTTCTTT.

The chain recombines TRBV9 with TRBJ2-5; the match to TRBD2 covers 12 bases. The V and J ends lost 3 bases and 6 bases, in that order; junction bases with no gene match: 3. The CDR3 is made up of 14 amino acids. The germline V gene encodes CDR1 SGDLS and CDR2 YYNGEE. CDR3: CASSGGTSGQTQYF. CDR3 in DNA: TGTGCCAGCAGCGGCGGGACTAGCGGGCAGACCCAGTACTTC.

This clonotype came up many times. The chain employs TRBV20-1 and TRBJ2-1; D not resolved. CDR1 and CDR2 (germline): DFQATT, SNEGSKA (reference sequence). There are 12 residues in the CDR3. Trimming pared 1 base from V and 9 bases from J, leaving 10 bases between. CDR3 nucleotides: TGCAGTGCTAGAGCGCACCTGGGTGAGCAGTTCTTC. This codes for CSARAHLGEQFF.

The J gene is TRBJ2-1, the V gene TRBV3-1; no clear D gene. Germline assignment: CDR1 LGHDT and CDR2 YNNKEL (reference sequence). Deletions cut 2 bases from V and 8 bases from J, with 10 bases between. CDR3 size: 13 residues. The CDR3 DNA reads as TGTGCCAGCAGCCAATATCGCTGGGATGAGCAGTTCTTC. This codes for CASSQYRWDEQFF.

This clonotype showed up just a few times. This sequence joins TRBV12-3 or TRBV12-4 and TRBJ2-7; 10 bases are a match to TRBD1. V was pared by 5 bases and J by 3 bases, with 13 bases of the junction left unmatched. This CDR3 has 17 amino acids. CDR3 protein: CASSPGQGRSGVYEQYF. The CDR3 DNA reads TGTGCCAGCAGTCCGGGACAGGGGAGATCGGGAGTCTACGAGCAGTACTTC.

The chain recombines TRBV24-1 with TRBJ2-3; 10 nucleotides match TRBD2. This CDR3 region has 18 residues. Per germline, CDR1 KGHDR and CDR2 SFDVKD. J lost 2 bases, V lost 4 bases, and 11 bases had no gene match. The CDR3 here is CATSDQTQGLALTDTQYF. The CDR3 nucleotides are TGTGCCACCAGTGACCAAACCCAGGGACTAGCGCTCACAGATACGCAGTATTTT.

This clonotype was observed at least ten times. J is TRBJ2-3 and V is TRBV20-1, with 13 positions matching TRBD2. Trimming cost V 5 bases and J 7 bases; bases outside gene matches: 6. CDR1 and CDR2 from the germline V gene are DFQATT and SNEGSKA (reference sequence). The CDR3 consists of 14 residues. CDR3 bases: TGCAGTGCTTCGACTAGCGGGAGGAGGAATACGCAGTATTTT. Translating it yields CSASTSGRRNTQYF.

This clonotype was seen a handful of times. The rearrangement links TRBV20-1 to TRBJ2-1; a weak D match, TRBD2 (5 bases). The length of the CDR3 is 16 residues. Trimming cost V 5 bases and J 0 bases, with 17 bases left between them. Looked up from germline, CDR1 is DFQATT and CDR2 is SNEGSKA (reference sequence). The chain's CDR3 is CSAHKYSGGSYNEQFF. CDR3 nucleotide sequence: TGCAGTGCTCATAAATACTCCGGAGGCTCCTACAATGAGCAGTTCTTC.